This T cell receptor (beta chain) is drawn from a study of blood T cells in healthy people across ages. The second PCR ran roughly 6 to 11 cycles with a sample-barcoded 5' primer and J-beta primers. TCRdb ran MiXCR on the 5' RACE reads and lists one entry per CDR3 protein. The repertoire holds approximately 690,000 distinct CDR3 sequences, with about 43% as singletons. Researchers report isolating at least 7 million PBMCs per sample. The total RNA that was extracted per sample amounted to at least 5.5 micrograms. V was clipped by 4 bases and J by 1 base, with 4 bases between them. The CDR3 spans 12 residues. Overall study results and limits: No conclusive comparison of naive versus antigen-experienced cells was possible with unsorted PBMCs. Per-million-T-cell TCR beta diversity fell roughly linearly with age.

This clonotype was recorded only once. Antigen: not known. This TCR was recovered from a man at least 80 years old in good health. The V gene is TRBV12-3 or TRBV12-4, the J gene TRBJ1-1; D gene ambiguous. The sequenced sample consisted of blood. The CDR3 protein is CASSYRNTEAFF. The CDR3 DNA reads TGTGCCAGCAGTTACAGGAACACTGAAGCTTTCTTT.